The 3 T cell receptor beta chains given below trace back to one sample, sequenced in a study of blood T cell repertoires in COVID-19. The repertoire was sequenced with immunoSEQ multiplex PCR; TCRdb's copy has only in-frame clones and lacks some. Of fewer than 500,000 clones in the sample, roughly 77% are singletons; the top ten hold about 1.2%. Sequencing used peripheral blood. These receptors were collected from a human donor with acute or convalescent COVID-19. The donor label of this sample is uncertain.

Note on this clone: A read error may produce the germline difference seen at one junction end. CDR3 DNA sequence: TGTGCCAGCAGCGTGGGACTAGCGGGAGGGCCCCACTTC. It is translated as CASSVGLAGGPHF. V is TRBV5-8 and J is TRBJ2-7, with 16 bases that match TRBD2. CDR3 length: 13 amino acids. The germline V gene encodes CDR1 SGHTS and CDR2 YDEGEE.

The chain carries TRBV14 and TRBJ2-3; tentative D call: TRBD2 (5 bases). CDR3 length: 16 amino acids. Germline CDR1 is SGHDN and CDR2 is FVKESK. V was pared by 1 base and J by 4 bases, with 15 bases between. CDR3 sequence (DNA): TGTGCCAGCAGCCAAGGGTTACTAGGGTCGGCAGATACGCAGTATTTT. As protein: CASSQGLLGSADTQYF.

The chain links TRBV5-1 to TRBJ2-1; a weak D match, TRBD2 (6 bases). The V end was cut by 0 bases, the J end by 2 bases, with 9 bases between. This CDR3 has 15 residues. The germline CDR1 and CDR2 sequences are SGHRS and YFSETQ. Here the CDR3 reads CASSLEAGTYNEQFF. For the CDR3, the DNA is TGCGCCAGCAGCTTGGAGGCGGGGACCTACAATGAGCAGTTCTTC.